This T cell receptor beta chain was retrieved from a study of cytomegalovirus exposure and HLA in healthy donors. Study-level information: T cells numbering about 179 million yielded 117 million unique TCR beta sequences in an earlier analysis.

The germline V gene has CDR1 SEHNR and CDR2 FQNEAQ (reference sequence). The junction had 15 bases not matched to a gene; V was cut back by 5 bases and J by 6 bases. The CDR3 is 16 amino acids. Study-level results: Some TCR beta chains (roughly 160 of them) were listed as cytomegalovirus-associated.

In regard to this clone: Antigen unknown.

Primers for the PCR totalled 60 Vbeta and 13 Jbeta. Per the original data handling: Unique TCR beta chains totaled about 78 million in a later count, with roughly 10 million of them shared. The repertoire was sequenced with immunoSEQ multiplex PCR; TCRdb's copy has only in-frame clones and lacks some. That table gives V, J and clone size, and the DNA gave D and trimming. The sample has 200,000 to 250,000 clones; 65% to 80% are singletons. This receptor was taken from a man aged 45-65 years in good health and CMV-seronegative. This rearrangement joins TRBV7-9 to TRBJ2-7, with 8 bases that match TRBD2. What was sequenced was PBMCs. The CDR3 region is CASSPRFGSGGVEQYF. The CDR3 nucleotides are TGTGCCAGCAGCCCCCGGTTCGGGTCGGGAGGGGTCGAGCAGTACTTC.